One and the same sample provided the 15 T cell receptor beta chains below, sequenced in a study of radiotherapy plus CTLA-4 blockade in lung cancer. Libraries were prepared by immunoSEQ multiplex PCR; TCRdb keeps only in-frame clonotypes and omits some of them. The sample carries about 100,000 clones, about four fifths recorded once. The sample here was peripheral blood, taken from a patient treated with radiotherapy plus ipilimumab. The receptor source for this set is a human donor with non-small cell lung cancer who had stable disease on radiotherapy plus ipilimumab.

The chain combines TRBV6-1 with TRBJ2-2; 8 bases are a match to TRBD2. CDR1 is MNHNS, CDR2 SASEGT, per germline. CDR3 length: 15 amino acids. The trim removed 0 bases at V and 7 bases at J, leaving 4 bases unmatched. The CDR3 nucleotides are TGTGCCAGCAGTGAAGCCGGGACTAGGGTCGGGGAGCTGTTTTTT. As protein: CASSEAGTRVGELFF.

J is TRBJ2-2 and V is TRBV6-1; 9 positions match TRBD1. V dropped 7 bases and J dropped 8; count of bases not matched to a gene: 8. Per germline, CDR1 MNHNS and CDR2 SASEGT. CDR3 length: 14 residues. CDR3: CASKKQGADGELFF. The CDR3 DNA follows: TGTGCCAGCAAGAAACAGGGGGCTGATGGGGAGCTGTTTTTT.

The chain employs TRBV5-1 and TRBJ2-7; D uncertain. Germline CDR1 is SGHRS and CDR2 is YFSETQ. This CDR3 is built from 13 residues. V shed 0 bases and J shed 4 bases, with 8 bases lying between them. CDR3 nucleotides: TGCGCCAGCAGCTTGGGAGCCCAATACGAGCAGTACTTC. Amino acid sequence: CASSLGAQYEQYF.

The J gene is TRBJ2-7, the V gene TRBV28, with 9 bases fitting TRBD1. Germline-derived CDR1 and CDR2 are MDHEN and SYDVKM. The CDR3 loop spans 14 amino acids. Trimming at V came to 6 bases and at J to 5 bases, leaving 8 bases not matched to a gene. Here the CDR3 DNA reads TGTGCCAGCAGGGCACAGGGGGCGCTAAACGAGCAGTACTTC. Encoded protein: CASRAQGALNEQYF. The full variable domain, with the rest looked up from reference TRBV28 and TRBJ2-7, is DVKVTQSSRYLVKRTGEKVFLECVQDMDHENMFWYRQDPGLGLRLIYFSYDVKMKEKGDIPEGYSVSREKKERFSLILESASTNQTSMYLCASRAQGALNEQYFGPGTRLTVT.

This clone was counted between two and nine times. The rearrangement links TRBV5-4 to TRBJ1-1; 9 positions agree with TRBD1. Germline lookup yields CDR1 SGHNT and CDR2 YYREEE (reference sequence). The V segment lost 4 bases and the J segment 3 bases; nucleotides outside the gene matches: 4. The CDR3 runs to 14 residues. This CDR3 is CASSNRDRDTEAFF. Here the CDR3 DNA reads TGTGCCAGCAGCAACCGGGACAGGGACACTGAAGCTTTCTTT.

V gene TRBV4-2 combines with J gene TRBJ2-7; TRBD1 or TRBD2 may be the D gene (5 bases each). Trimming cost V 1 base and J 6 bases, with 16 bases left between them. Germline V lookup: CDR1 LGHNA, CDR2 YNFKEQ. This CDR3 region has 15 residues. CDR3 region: CASSQATGPLPEQYF. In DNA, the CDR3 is TGTGCCAGCAGCCAAGCAACGGGGCCCCTGCCCGAGCAGTACTTC.

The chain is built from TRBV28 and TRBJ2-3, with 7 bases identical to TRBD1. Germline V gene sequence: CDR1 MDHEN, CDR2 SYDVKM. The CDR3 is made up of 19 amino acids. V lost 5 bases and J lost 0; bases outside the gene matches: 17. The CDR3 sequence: CASSLEGLGTDFSTDTQYF. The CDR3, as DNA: TGTGCCAGCAGTCTGGAAGGGCTGGGGACAGACTTTAGCACAGATACGCAGTATTTT.

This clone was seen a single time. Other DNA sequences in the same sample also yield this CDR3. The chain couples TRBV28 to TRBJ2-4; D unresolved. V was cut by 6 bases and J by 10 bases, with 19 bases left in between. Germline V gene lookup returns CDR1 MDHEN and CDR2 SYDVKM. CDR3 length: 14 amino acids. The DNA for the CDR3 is TGTGCCAGCAGCCTAGACCGGGTTATTAGGATTCAGTACTTC. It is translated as CASSLDRVIRIQYF.

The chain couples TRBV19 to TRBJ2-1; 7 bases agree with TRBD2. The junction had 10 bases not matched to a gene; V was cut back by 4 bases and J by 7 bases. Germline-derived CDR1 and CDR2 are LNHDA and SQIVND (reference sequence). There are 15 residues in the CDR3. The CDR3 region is CASSRDREAINEQFF. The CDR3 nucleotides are TGTGCCAGTAGTAGGGACCGGGAGGCGATTAATGAGCAGTTCTTC.

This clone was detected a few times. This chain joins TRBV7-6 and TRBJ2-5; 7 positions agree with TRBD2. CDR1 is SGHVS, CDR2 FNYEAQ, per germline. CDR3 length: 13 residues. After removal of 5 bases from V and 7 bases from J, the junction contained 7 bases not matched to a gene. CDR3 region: CASSPTREGTQYF. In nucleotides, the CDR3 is TGTGCCAGCAGCCCGACAAGGGAGGGGACCCAGTACTTC.

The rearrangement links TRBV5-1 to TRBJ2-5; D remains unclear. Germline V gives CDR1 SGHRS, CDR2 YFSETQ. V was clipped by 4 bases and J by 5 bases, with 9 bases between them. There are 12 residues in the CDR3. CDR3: CASSPPSETQYF. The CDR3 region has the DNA TGCGCCAGCAGCCCTCCCTCCGAGACCCAGTACTTC. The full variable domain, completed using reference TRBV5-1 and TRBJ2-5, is KAGVTQTPRYLIKTRGQQVTLSCSPISGHRSVSWYQQTPGQGLQFLFEYFSETQRNKGNFPGRFSGRQFSNSRSEMNVSTLELGDSALYLCASSPPSETQYFGPGTRLLVL.

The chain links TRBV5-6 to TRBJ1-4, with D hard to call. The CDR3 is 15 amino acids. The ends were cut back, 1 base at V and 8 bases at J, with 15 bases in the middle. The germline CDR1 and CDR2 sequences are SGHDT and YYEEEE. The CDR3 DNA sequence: TGTGCCAGCAGCTTGTTGGGGAGCGACGGAGAAAAACTGTTTTTT. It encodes CASSLLGSDGEKLFF.

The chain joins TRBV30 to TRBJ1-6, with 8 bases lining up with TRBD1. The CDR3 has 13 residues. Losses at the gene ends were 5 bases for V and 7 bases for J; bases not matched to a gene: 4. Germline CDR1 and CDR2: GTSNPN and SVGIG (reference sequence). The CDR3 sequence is CAWGQGTNSPLHF. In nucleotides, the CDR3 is TGTGCCTGGGGACAGGGTACCAATTCACCCCTCCACTTT.

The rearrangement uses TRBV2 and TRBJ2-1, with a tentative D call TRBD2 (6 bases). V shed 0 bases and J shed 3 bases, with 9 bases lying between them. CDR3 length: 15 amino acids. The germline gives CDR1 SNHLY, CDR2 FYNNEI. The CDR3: CASSEAREFYNEQFF. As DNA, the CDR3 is TGTGCCAGCAGTGAAGCGCGGGAATTCTACAATGAGCAGTTCTTC.

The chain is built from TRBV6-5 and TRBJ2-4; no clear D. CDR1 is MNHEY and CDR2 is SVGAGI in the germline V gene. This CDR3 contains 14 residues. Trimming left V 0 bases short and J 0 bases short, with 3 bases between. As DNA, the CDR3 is TGTGCCAGCAGTTACTCGGGAGCCAAAAACATTCAGTACTTC. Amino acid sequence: CASSYSGAKNIQYF.